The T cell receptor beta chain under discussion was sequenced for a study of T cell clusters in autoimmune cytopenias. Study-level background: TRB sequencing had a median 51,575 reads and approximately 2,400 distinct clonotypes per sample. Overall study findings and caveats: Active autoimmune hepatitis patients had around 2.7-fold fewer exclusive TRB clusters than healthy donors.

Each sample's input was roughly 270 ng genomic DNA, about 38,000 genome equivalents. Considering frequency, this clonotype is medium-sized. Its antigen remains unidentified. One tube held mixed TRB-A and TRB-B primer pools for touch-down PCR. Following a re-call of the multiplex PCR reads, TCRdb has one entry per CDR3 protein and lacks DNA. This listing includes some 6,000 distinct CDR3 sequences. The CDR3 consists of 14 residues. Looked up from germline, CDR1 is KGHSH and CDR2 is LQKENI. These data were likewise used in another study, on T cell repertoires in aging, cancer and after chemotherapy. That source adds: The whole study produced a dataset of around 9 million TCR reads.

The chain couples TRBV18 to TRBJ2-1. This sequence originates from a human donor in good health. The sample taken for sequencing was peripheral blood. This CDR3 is CASSPMVGDYEQFF.